One sample yielded the 4 T cell receptor beta chains listed below, sequenced in a study of blood T cell repertoires in COVID-19. Measured with immunoSEQ multiplex PCR; TCRdb has only the in-frame clones, and not every one. The sample carries 180,000 or so clones, around 83% recorded once. The sample taken for sequencing was PBMCs or T cells enriched from blood (not recorded which). These receptors were taken from a woman aged 50 to 60 in a cohort exposed to, infected with or recovered from COVID-19 (not recorded which).

The chain is built from TRBV24-1 and TRBJ2-7; 9 bases are a match to TRBD1. The junction had 5 bases not matched to a gene; V was cut back by 4 bases and J by 5 bases. Germline V gene data show CDR1 as KGHDR and CDR2 as SFDVKD. The CDR3 is 14 residues long. This CDR3 reads CATSENRDRDEQYF. Written as DNA, the CDR3 is TGTGCCACCAGTGAGAACCGGGACAGGGACGAGCAGTACTTC.

The gene calls are TRBV6-2 or TRBV6-3 and TRBJ1-1, with D tentatively TRBD1 (6 bases). V was clipped by 2 bases and J by 7 bases, with 14 bases between them. This CDR3 is built from 14 residues. Germline CDR1 and CDR2: MNHEY and SVGEGT. CDR3 amino acids: CASSYVTGSGEAFF. The CDR3 region has the DNA TGTGCCAGCAGTTACGTGACAGGTTCGGGTGAAGCTTTCTTT.

The chain couples TRBV28 to TRBJ1-2; tentatively, D is TRBD1 (6 bases). The CDR3 is made up of 14 amino acids. CDR1 MDHEN and CDR2 SYDVKM come from the germline V gene. V gave up 4 bases and J gave up 14 bases, with 23 bases separating them. CDR3 amino acids: CASSSQPDRRPETF. CDR3 in DNA: TGTGCCAGCAGTTCCCAACCCGACAGGCGGCCGGAAACCTTC.

The chain couples TRBV27 to TRBJ1-1, with 8 bases fitting TRBD1. The CDR3 runs to 14 residues. Germline V gene sequence: CDR1 MNHEY, CDR2 SMNVEV (reference sequence). The trim removed 4 bases at V and 5 bases at J, leaving 6 bases unmatched. The CDR3 coding sequence is TGTGCCAGCAGTTCCAGGGGGCCTTTGACTGAAGCTTTCTTT. Protein: CASSSRGPLTEAFF.